The 26 T cell receptor beta chains below come from one sample, sequenced in a study of shared clonotypes between healthy human individuals. Assay: immunoSEQ multiplex PCR; the TCRdb copy retains only in-frame clones and omits some. The repertoire holds nearly 1,000,000 clones, more than 75% seen once, with about 1.5% in the top ten. Sequenced material: memory CD4+ T cells sorted from blood. Subset given: CD45RA-negative fraction. The receptors stem from a man between 18 and 35 years old in good health.

CDR3: CASSQGGTGFPGELFF. The CDR3 DNA follows: TGTGCCAGCAGCCAAGGTGGGACAGGGTTCCCCGGGGAGCTGTTTTTT. This chain joins TRBV14 and TRBJ2-2; 9 bases match TRBD1. Trimming cost V 1 base and J 6 bases; bases outside gene matches: 6. Germline lookup yields CDR1 SGHDN and CDR2 FVKESK. CDR3 size: 16 residues.

The V gene is TRBV5-1, the J gene TRBJ1-6, with 8 bases aligning to TRBD1. V lost 1 base and J lost 8; bases outside the gene matches: 5. The germline CDR1 and CDR2 sequences are SGHRS and YFSETQ. The CDR3 loop spans 15 amino acids. The CDR3 DNA follows: TGCGCCAGCAGCTTGCAGGGGGCGATCGATTCACCCCTCCACTTT. It translates to CASSLQGAIDSPLHF.

The count of this clone is one. The V gene is TRBV7-3, the J gene TRBJ2-3; D unclear. This CDR3 has 15 amino acids. Germline CDR1 and CDR2: SGHTA and FQGTGA. Trimming removed 5 bases at V and 1 base at J, with 13 bases between. The CDR3 DNA reads as TGTGCCAGCAGCCAAGGTTCATTGGGCACAGATACGCAGTATTTT. It yields the protein CASSQGSLGTDTQYF.

J is TRBJ1-5 and V is TRBV27; D not resolved. V lost 0 bases, J lost 15 bases, and 18 bases lay in between. Germline loops: CDR1 MNHEY, CDR2 SMNVEV (reference sequence). The CDR3 spans 14 residues. CDR3: CASSLSPQEGPLHF. CDR3 DNA: TGTGCCAGCAGTTTATCGCCCCAAGAGGGCCCGCTGCATTTT.

This chain uses TRBV5-4 with TRBJ2-7; 9 bases match TRBD2. Trimming took 5 bases from V and 3 from J; bases not matched to a gene: 9. CDR3 size: 15 residues. Germline V gene lookup returns CDR1 SGHNT and CDR2 YYREEE (reference sequence). This CDR3 reads CASSQSSGSGYEQYF. The CDR3 DNA follows: TGTGCCAGCAGTCAGAGTAGCGGGAGTGGCTACGAGCAGTACTTC.

Here the CDR3 DNA reads TGTGCCAGCGGGGAGCAGTACTTC. It is translated as CASGEQYF. The chain recombines TRBV27 with TRBJ2-7; D is undetermined. The CDR3 spans 8 residues. CDR1 MNHEY and CDR2 SMNVEV come from the germline V gene (reference sequence). V was trimmed by 8 bases and J by 7 bases, leaving 3 bases between them.

This clone was seen a single time. The chain couples TRBV7-2 to TRBJ2-3; tentatively, D is TRBD2 (6 bases). V lost 5 bases to trimming and J lost 1 base, with 13 bases between them. CDR1 and CDR2 from the germline V gene are SGHTA and FQGNSA. CDR3 length equals 15 residues. The DNA of the CDR3 is TGTGCCAGCAGCCCCCGCGGGGTGGGCACAGATACGCAGTATTTT. Translating gives CASSPRGVGTDTQYF.

CDR3 coding DNA: TGTGCCAGCAGGATTCGGGGACTAGCGGGAGGTACCTCCTACGAGCAGTACTTC. Its translation: CASRIRGLAGGTSYEQYF. This chain uses TRBV7-2 with TRBJ2-7; 15 bases are shared with TRBD2. Germline V CDR1 and CDR2: SGHTA, FQGNSA. The CDR3 is 18 residues long. V shed 6 bases, J shed 0 bases, and the junction held 9 bases outside the gene matches.

This chain connects TRBV15 to TRBJ1-2, with a possible D match to TRBD1 (6 bases). The CDR3 runs to 15 residues. The germline V gene has CDR1 LNHNV and CDR2 YYDKDF (reference sequence). V was shortened by 5 bases and J by 4 bases, with 17 bases between the two germline ends. Written as DNA, the CDR3 is TGTGCCACCAGCCCAGGGGCGCTACACGTCTATGGCTACACCTTC. Amino acid sequence: CATSPGALHVYGYTF.

The chain combines TRBV6-1 with TRBJ1-2; D is perhaps TRBD1 (6 bases). V shed 7 bases and J shed 7 bases, with 22 bases lying between them. The CDR3 runs to 15 residues. Germline CDR1 reads MNHNS; CDR2 reads SASEGT. CDR3 residues: CASTSWTVNSVGYTF. DNA of the CDR3: TGTGCCAGCACGTCCTGGACAGTGAATTCAGTTGGCTACACCTTC.

This clone was counted ten times or more. The rearrangement uses TRBV9 and TRBJ1-1; no reliable D call. Germline V gene data show CDR1 as SGDLS and CDR2 as YYNGEE. Trimming pared 0 bases from V and 3 bases from J, leaving 12 bases between. This CDR3 contains 15 residues. Written as DNA, the CDR3 is TGTGCCAGCAGCGTAGCGAAGGCCTGGGACACTGAAGCTTTCTTT. This gives the protein CASSVAKAWDTEAFF.

As for this clone: The junction shows a germline mismatch at one end, possibly a read error. The rearrangement uses TRBV5-1 and TRBJ1-2; 9 nucleotides match TRBD1. The CDR3 contains 15 residues. Germline V lookup: CDR1 SGHRS, CDR2 YFSETQ. This CDR3 reads CASSFFRDREYGYTF. CDR3 bases: TGTGCCAGCAGCTTCTTTCGGGACAGGGAATATGGCTACACCTTC.

On this clone: A much larger clone differs by one base, so this may be a read error. The chain recombines TRBV2 with TRBJ1-1, with D unclear. Trimming left V 6 bases short and J 6 bases short, with 14 bases between. This CDR3 has 13 amino acids. The germline CDR1 and CDR2 sequences are SNHLY and FYNNEI. CDR3 nucleotides: TGTGCCAGCAGGGAACAGAGGGAAGCTGAAGCTTTCTTT. As protein: CASREQREAEAFF.

In its sample, this clone was seen a few times. The J gene is TRBJ1-6, the V gene TRBV7-2; D is uncertain. The CDR3 is 15 amino acids. Germline V gene lookup returns CDR1 SGHTA and CDR2 FQGNSA. The V and J ends lost 0 bases and 3 bases respectively, with 6 bases between them. CDR3 coding DNA: TGTGCCAGCAGCTTAGCGGAGGGCTATAATTCACCCCTCCACTTT. Its translation is CASSLAEGYNSPLHF.

This clone was counted only a few times. The CDR3 region is CASSFSNTEAFF. CDR3 in DNA: TGTGCCAGCAGCTTTTCGAACACTGAAGCTTTCTTT. The chain carries TRBV7-9 and TRBJ1-1; D is uncertain. CDR3 length equals 12 residues. Trimming removed 3 bases from V and 1 base from J, with 3 bases in between. CDR1 SEHNR and CDR2 FQNEAQ come from the germline V gene (reference sequence).

This chain uses TRBV19 with TRBJ1-5; TRBD1 matches 7 bases. The J segment lost 5 bases and the V segment lost 5 bases, leaving 6 bases of the junction unmatched. The germline V gene encodes CDR1 LNHDA and CDR2 SQIVND (reference sequence). The CDR3 length is 14 residues. The CDR3 reads CASSLGQGDQPQHF. In DNA, the CDR3 is TGTGCCAGTAGTCTAGGGCAGGGGGATCAGCCCCAGCATTTT.

The V call is TRBV19, the J call TRBJ1-6, with no clear D. V was pared by 5 bases and J by 7 bases, with 15 bases between. Germline CDR1 is LNHDA and CDR2 is SQIVND (reference sequence). The CDR3 spans 15 residues. CDR3 nucleotides: TGTGCCAGTAGTCCGGGAGCCACTGGGAATTCACCCCTCCACTTT. It encodes CASSPGATGNSPLHF.

The V gene is TRBV7-2, the J gene TRBJ2-3; 8 bases are shared with TRBD2. After removal of 1 base from V and 4 bases from J, the junction contained 13 bases not matched to a gene. The germline CDR1 and CDR2 sequences are SGHTA and FQGNSA. The CDR3 covers 18 residues. CDR3 loop: CASSLGWGGTRSPDTQYF. Written as DNA, the CDR3 is TGTGCCAGCAGCTTAGGTTGGGGGGGGACTAGGTCCCCAGATACGCAGTATTTT.

This clone has at least ten counts. The chain links TRBV30 to TRBJ1-1, with D perhaps TRBD1 (6 bases). The germline V gene has CDR1 GTSNPN and CDR2 SVGIG (reference sequence). The germline V and J ends were trimmed by 2 bases and 4 bases, with 14 bases remaining between them. The CDR3 is 14 residues long. The CDR3 sequence is CAWSTPYRVTEAFF. The CDR3 coding sequence is TGTGCCTGGAGTACCCCCTACAGGGTCACTGAAGCTTTCTTT.

This clone was recorded once. V and J are TRBV5-1 and TRBJ2-7; TRBD2 aligns across 13 bases. Germline loops: CDR1 SGHRS, CDR2 YFSETQ. V dropped 0 bases and J dropped 7; count of bases not matched to a gene: 10. The CDR3 contains 17 residues. The CDR3 protein is CASSLGLAGGMGEEQYF. For the CDR3, the DNA is TGCGCCAGCAGCTTGGGACTAGCGGGAGGCATGGGGGAGGAGCAGTACTTC.

The chain recombines TRBV6-1 with TRBJ2-4; D gene ambiguous. The germline V gene has CDR1 MNHNS and CDR2 SASEGT. The CDR3 is 12 amino acids. The ends were cut back, 3 bases at V and 7 bases at J, with 7 bases in the middle. In DNA form, the CDR3 reads TGTGCCAGCAGTGATACACAGAACATTCAGTACTTC. Translation gives CASSDTQNIQYF.

The chain employs TRBV5-1 and TRBJ1-3, with no clear D. Trimming took 4 bases from V and 6 from J, leaving 14 bases between them. This CDR3 is built from 14 residues. In germline, CDR1 is SGHRS, CDR2 YFSETQ. CDR3 sequence reads: CASSPGPSSNTIYF. CDR3 bases: TGCGCCAGCAGCCCCGGACCCTCCTCAAACACCATATATTTT.

V and J are TRBV6-5 and TRBJ2-7; D is possibly TRBD1 or TRBD2 (5 bases each). This CDR3 region has 14 residues. CDR1 MNHEY and CDR2 SVGAGI come from the germline V gene. Trimming stripped 5 bases from V and 5 bases from J, with 16 bases between. The CDR3 DNA reads TGTGCCAGCAGTCGGGACGTCCGTGGCCACGAGCAGTACTTC. It yields the protein CASSRDVRGHEQYF.

CDR3 sequence reads: CASSSNAQGGYQPQHF. The CDR3, as DNA: TGTGCCAGCAGCTCAAATGCACAAGGGGGGTATCAGCCCCAGCATTTT. J is TRBJ1-5 and V is TRBV7-2; D is possibly TRBD1 (6 bases). The CDR3 loop spans 16 amino acids. V was pared by 4 bases and J by 5 bases, with 18 bases between. Germline V gene data show CDR1 as SGHTA and CDR2 as FQGNSA.

The chain employs TRBV19 and TRBJ2-2, with no clear D. V was pared by 5 bases and J by 5 bases, with 12 bases between. The CDR3 runs 14 residues. Germline V gene sequence: CDR1 LNHDA, CDR2 SQIVND (reference sequence). The CDR3 DNA reads TGTGCCAGTAGTGACGGCAGGCTAACCGGGGAGCTGTTTTTT. It translates to CASSDGRLTGELFF.

V is TRBV7-2 and J is TRBJ2-1; TRBD2 might be the D (6 bases). The CDR3 is made up of 16 amino acids. Germline V gene data show CDR1 as SGHTA and CDR2 as FQGNSA. Trimming removed 4 bases from V and 10 bases from J, with 23 bases in between. CDR3 residues: CASSSVGLAQVREQFF. DNA for the CDR3: TGTGCCAGCAGCTCCGTTGGGCTAGCGCAGGTGAGGGAGCAGTTCTTC.